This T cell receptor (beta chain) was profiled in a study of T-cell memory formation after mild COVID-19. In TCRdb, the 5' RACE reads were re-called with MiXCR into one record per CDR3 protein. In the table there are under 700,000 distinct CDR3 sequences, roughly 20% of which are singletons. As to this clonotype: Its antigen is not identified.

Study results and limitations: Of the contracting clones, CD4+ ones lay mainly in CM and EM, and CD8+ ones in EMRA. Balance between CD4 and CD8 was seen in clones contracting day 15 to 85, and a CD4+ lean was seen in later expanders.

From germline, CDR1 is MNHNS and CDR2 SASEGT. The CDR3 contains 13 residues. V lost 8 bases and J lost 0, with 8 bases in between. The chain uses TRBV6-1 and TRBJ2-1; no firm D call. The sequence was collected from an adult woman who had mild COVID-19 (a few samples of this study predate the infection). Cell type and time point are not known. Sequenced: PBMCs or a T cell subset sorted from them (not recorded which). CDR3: CASGKGSYNEQFF. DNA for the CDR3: TGTGCCAGCGGGAAGGGCTCCTACAATGAGCAGTTCTTC.